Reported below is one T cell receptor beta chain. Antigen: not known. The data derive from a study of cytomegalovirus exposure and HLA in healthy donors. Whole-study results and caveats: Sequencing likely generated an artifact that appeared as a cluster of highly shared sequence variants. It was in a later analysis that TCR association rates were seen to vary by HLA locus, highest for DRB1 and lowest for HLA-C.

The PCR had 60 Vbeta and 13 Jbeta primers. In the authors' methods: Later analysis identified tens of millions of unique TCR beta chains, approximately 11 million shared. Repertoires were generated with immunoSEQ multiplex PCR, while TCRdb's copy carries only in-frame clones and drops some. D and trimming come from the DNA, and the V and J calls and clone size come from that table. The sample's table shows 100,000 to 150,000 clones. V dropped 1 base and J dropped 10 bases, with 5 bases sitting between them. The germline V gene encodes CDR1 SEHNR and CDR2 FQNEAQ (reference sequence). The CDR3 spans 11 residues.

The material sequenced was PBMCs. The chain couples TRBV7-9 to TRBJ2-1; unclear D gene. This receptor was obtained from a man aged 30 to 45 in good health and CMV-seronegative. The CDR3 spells CASSLDREQFF. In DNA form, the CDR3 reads TGTGCCAGCAGCTTAGATCGGGAGCAGTTCTTC. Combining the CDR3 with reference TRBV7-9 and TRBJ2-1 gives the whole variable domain DTGVSQNPRHKITKRGQNVTFRCDPISEHNRLYWYRQTLGQGPEFLTYFQNEAQLEKSRLLSDRFSAERPKGSFSTLEIQRTEQGDSAMYLCASSLDREQFFGPGTRLTVL.